Many counts were recorded for the clone carrying this T cell receptor beta chain. The antigen is undetermined. TCRdb processed the PCR reads anew with MiXCR; each CDR3 protein has one entry. The profile shows a few hundred thousand distinct CDR3 sequences, about 20% of them singletons. The data originate from a study of molecular identifiers for immune sequencing clone quantification. Points from the study as a whole: Detectable among approximately 930,000 naive cells, according to reports, was Jurkat TCR RNA spiked in from one cell.

The sequence was obtained from a human donor in good health. Some libraries in this study had Jurkat cell RNA spiked in. Sequenced: naive CD8+ T cells from blood, with Jurkat cell RNA spiked in. Subset here: FACS-sorted CD8+CD4-CCR7+CD45RA+ naive T cells.

CDR3 loop: CASSLNREVSQYF. The CDR3, as DNA: TGTGCCAGCAGCTTAAACAGGGAAGTATCGCAGTATTTT. The chain carries TRBV7-2 and TRBJ2-3, with a weak D call TRBD1 (6 bases). Trimming left V 2 bases short and J 10 bases short, with 13 bases between. This CDR3 has 13 amino acids. Germline V CDR1 and CDR2: SGHTA, FQGNSA. The full variable domain, in which reference TRBV7-2 and TRBJ2-3 provide the parts outside the CDR3, is GAGVSQSPSNKVTEKGKDVELRCDPISGHTALYWYRQSLGQGLEFLIYFQGNSAPDKSGLPSDRFSAERTGGSVSTLTIQRTQQEDSAVYLCASSLNREVSQYFGPGTRLTVL.